The count of the clone carrying this T cell receptor (beta chain) is one. Germline V gives CDR1 SGHRS, CDR2 YFSETQ. The CDR3 contains 17 residues. V lost 0 bases, J lost 0 bases, and 5 bases stayed unmatched. Original processing notes: Amplification of reference gene primers provided the estimated nucleated cell counts. Some clones are missing from TCRdb's copy, which holds only in-frame ones; the method was immunoSEQ multiplex PCR. D and trimming come from the DNA, and the V and J calls and clone size come from that table. The sample lists roughly 95,000 clones; 82% were seen once. The sample originates from a study of blood T cell repertoires in COVID-19.

The receptor was isolated from a man older than 75 with acute or convalescent COVID-19. The chain recombines TRBV5-1 with TRBJ2-1; 8 positions match TRBD2. Sequencing was done on a sample of peripheral blood. CDR3 in amino acids: CASSLVTGTSSYNEQFF. CDR3 nucleotides: TGCGCCAGCAGCTTGGTTACCGGGACTAGCTCCTACAATGAGCAGTTCTTC.